These 30 T cell receptor beta chains originate from one sample sequenced in a study of blood T cell repertoires in COVID-19. The assay was immunoSEQ multiplex PCR, and TCRdb's table has in-frame clones only and misses some. The sample yields approximately 86,000 clones, 75% to 90% seen once. The sequenced sample was peripheral blood. These TCRs come from a woman in her 70s with acute or convalescent COVID-19.

The chain combines TRBV6-1 with TRBJ2-3, with D possibly TRBD2 on 5 matching bases. CDR1 and CDR2 (germline): MNHNS, SASEGT. The germline V and J ends were trimmed by 3 bases and 6 bases, with 16 bases remaining between them. CDR3 length equals 15 residues. The CDR3 DNA sequence: TGTGCCAGCAGTGATTATAATTTGTCGGGGGATACGCAGTATTTT. Translation: CASSDYNLSGDTQYF.

CDR3 DNA: TGTGCCAGCAGCTTGGTGGGGGCCGAGCAGTTCTTC. Translation gives CASSLVGAEQFF. The rearrangement links TRBV5-5 to TRBJ2-1; D possibly corresponds to TRBD1 (6 bases). V gave up 0 bases and J gave up 10 bases, with 8 bases separating them. Germline V gene lookup returns CDR1 SGHKS and CDR2 YYEKEE (reference sequence). The CDR3 is 12 residues long.

The chain uses TRBV6-2 or TRBV6-3 and TRBJ2-3; 7 bases match TRBD2. The CDR3 contains 13 residues. Germline loops: CDR1 MNHEY, CDR2 SVGEGT. Trimming cost V 3 bases and J 5 bases; bases outside gene matches: 2. Here the CDR3 reads CASSYLAGDTQYF. DNA for the CDR3: TGTGCCAGCAGTTATTTAGCGGGAGATACGCAGTATTTT.

This clone occurred once. The CDR3, as DNA: TGCAGCGTTGAAGGCTGGGACAGGGTTATGAACACTGAAGCTTTCTTT. Residues: CSVEGWDRVMNTEAFF. The chain employs TRBV29-1 and TRBJ1-1; TRBD1 aligns across 9 bases. J lost 0 bases, V lost 1 base, and 6 bases had no gene match. The CDR3 runs 16 residues. Germline CDR1 SQVTM, CDR2 ANQGSEA. Full variable domain (outside the CDR3, taken from reference TRBV29-1 and TRBJ1-1): SAVISQKPSRDICQRGTSLTIQCQVDSQVTMMFWYRQQPGQSLTLIATANQGSEATYESGFVIDKFPISRPNLTFSTLTVSNMSPEDSSIYLCSVEGWDRVMNTEAFFGQGTRLTVV.

The V and J genes are TRBV5-1 and TRBJ2-1; 11 bases are a match to TRBD1. With V trimmed by 4 bases and J by 10 bases, 7 bases remained unmatched. This CDR3 region has 14 residues. CDR1 SGHRS and CDR2 YFSETQ come from the germline V gene. The chain's CDR3 is CASSQDRGPWEQFF. DNA of the CDR3: TGCGCCAGCAGCCAGGACAGGGGGCCTTGGGAGCAGTTCTTC.

This clone was observed a single time. This sequence joins TRBV7-2 and TRBJ2-3, with 8 positions matching TRBD2. The germline gives CDR1 SGHTA, CDR2 FQGNSA. Germline trimming cut 3 bases from V and 1 base from J; bases unmatched to any gene: 3. This CDR3 spans 15 amino acids. In DNA, the CDR3 is TGTGCCAGCAGCTTGCGGCGGGGGGGCACAGATACGCAGTATTTT. Amino acid sequence: CASSLRRGGTDTQYF.

The V and J genes are TRBV4-1 and TRBJ2-7, with a possible D match to TRBD1 (5 bases). CDR1 is MGHRA, CDR2 YSYEKL, per germline. V lost 0 bases, J lost 2 bases, and 20 bases lay in between. This CDR3 comprises 18 residues. The CDR3 DNA is TGCGCCAGCAGCCAAGACGCCAAGGACACCAGTGGACCCTACGAGCAGTACTTC. Protein product: CASSQDAKDTSGPYEQYF.

This sequence joins TRBV29-1 and TRBJ2-2, with D possibly being TRBD2 (6 bases). Germline CDR1 SQVTM, CDR2 ANQGSEA. The CDR3 length is 14 residues. Trimming cost V 5 bases and J 2 bases, with 12 bases left between them. In nucleotides, the CDR3 is TGCAGCGTTCAGGCGGGATCAAACACCGGGGAGCTGTTTTTT. It encodes CSVQAGSNTGELFF.

The rearrangement links TRBV19 to TRBJ1-4, with TRBD1 matching over 9 bases. Trimming removed 10 bases from V and 5 bases from J; junction bases left unmatched: 11. There are 15 residues in the CDR3. The V gene's germline CDR1 is LNHDA and CDR2 SQIVND (reference sequence). CDR3 loop: CATTGGAPWNEKLFF. The CDR3 DNA reads TGTGCCACCACAGGGGGCGCCCCTTGGAATGAAAAACTGTTTTTT.

The chain combines TRBV15 with TRBJ2-2; D is unclear. Per the germline V gene, CDR1 is LNHNV and CDR2 is YYDKDF (reference sequence). The CDR3 totals 15 residues. Trimming cost V 0 bases and J 1 base, with 6 bases left between them. The CDR3 sequence is CATSRDFGNTGELFF. The DNA for the CDR3 is TGTGCCACCAGCAGAGATTTCGGGAACACCGGGGAGCTGTTTTTT.

The chain is built from TRBV19 and TRBJ2-2; TRBD2 matches 7 bases. V lost 3 bases and J lost 7; bases outside the gene matches: 11. Germline V lookup: CDR1 LNHDA, CDR2 SQIVND (reference sequence). The CDR3 loop spans 16 amino acids. CDR3: CASSIGAGRPGGELFF. The CDR3 nucleotides read TGTGCCAGTAGTATTGGAGCGGGGAGGCCAGGCGGGGAGCTGTTTTTT.

J is TRBJ2-5 and V is TRBV19; D is perhaps TRBD2 (6 bases). Germline lookup yields CDR1 LNHDA and CDR2 SQIVND (reference sequence). V was cut by 2 bases and J by 8 bases, with 12 bases left in between. CDR3 length: 13 residues. CDR3 sequence reads: CASSIKEGRTQYF. Here the CDR3 DNA reads TGTGCCAGTAGTATAAAGGAGGGTCGAACCCAGTACTTC.

There are a few counts of this clone. The chain recombines TRBV23-1 with TRBJ2-7; TRBD2 matches at 8 bases. TRBV23-1 is an ORF, with its function uncertain. CDR3 size: 16 residues. Trimming took 4 bases from V and 1 from J; bases not matched to a gene: 9. The CDR3 DNA sequence: TGCGCCAGCAGTCCTCGGGGGGGTTCTGGTTCCTACGAGCAGTACTTC. Its translation: CASSPRGGSGSYEQYF.

This chain joins TRBV6-5 and TRBJ2-1; 11 bases line up with TRBD2. The length of the CDR3 is 15 residues. V trimming: 8 bases; J trimming: 2 bases; junction bases outside the gene matches: 5. In germline, CDR1 is MNHEY, CDR2 SVGAGI. CDR3 DNA sequence: TGTGCCAGCGCCCAACTAGCGGGGGCCTACAATGAGCAGTTCTTC. It encodes CASAQLAGAYNEQFF.

The CDR3 spells CASTPPGQHTEAFF. For the CDR3, the DNA is TGTGCCAGCACCCCCCCGGGACAACACACTGAAGCTTTCTTT. The gene calls are TRBV28 and TRBJ1-1, with a weak D call TRBD1 (6 bases). This CDR3 has 14 residues. The V gene's germline CDR1 is MDHEN and CDR2 SYDVKM. The V and J ends lost 7 bases and 3 bases respectively, with 15 bases between them.

The chain links TRBV28 to TRBJ1-5; unclear D gene. The V end was cut by 5 bases, the J end by 0 bases, with 20 bases between. In germline, CDR1 is MDHEN, CDR2 SYDVKM. The CDR3 consists of 18 residues. The CDR3 loop reads CASSGPREKSFSNQPQHF. The CDR3 nucleotides are TGTGCCAGCAGTGGACCCCGGGAAAAATCTTTTAGCAATCAGCCCCAGCATTTT.

V is TRBV7-9 and J is TRBJ1-1; 10 bases agree with TRBD1. The CDR3 is made up of 16 amino acids. Germline V lookup: CDR1 SEHNR, CDR2 FQNEAQ (reference sequence). After removal of 5 bases from V and 3 bases from J, the junction contained 9 bases not matched to a gene. CDR3 in amino acids: CASSPGTGAPDTEAFF. DNA for the CDR3: TGTGCCAGCAGCCCTGGGACAGGGGCGCCCGACACTGAAGCTTTCTTT.

This chain uses TRBV4-1 with TRBJ2-1; 7 nucleotides line up with TRBD2. CDR1 MGHRA and CDR2 YSYEKL come from the germline V gene. The length of the CDR3 is 15 residues. J was trimmed by 7 bases and V by 0 bases; bases with no gene match: 6. The CDR3 here is CASSQDILGGNEQFF. The CDR3 DNA follows: TGCGCCAGCAGCCAAGATATATTGGGAGGGAATGAGCAGTTCTTC.

In DNA form, the CDR3 reads TGTGCCAGCCAGGGACTAGCAGGCACTCAAGAGACCCAGTACTTC. Protein: CASQGLAGTQETQYF. This chain uses TRBV27 with TRBJ2-5; TRBD2 matches 9 bases. The CDR3 length is 15 residues. Germline CDR1 is MNHEY and CDR2 is SMNVEV (reference sequence). Germline trimming cut 8 bases from V and 2 bases from J; bases unmatched to any gene: 9.

The J gene is TRBJ1-6, the V gene TRBV6-5, with 9 positions matching TRBD1. Germline-derived CDR1 and CDR2 are MNHEY and SVGAGI. The CDR3 spans 13 residues. Trimming at V came to 6 bases and at J to 8 bases, leaving 2 bases not matched to a gene. The CDR3 sequence is CASSTGGYSPLHF. In nucleotides, the CDR3 is TGTGCCAGCAGCACAGGGGGCTATTCACCCCTCCACTTT.

This chain joins TRBV7-2 and TRBJ2-7; possibly TRBD2 for D (6 bases). This CDR3 comprises 15 residues. Germline loops: CDR1 SGHTA, CDR2 FQGNSA. The V end was cut by 1 base, the J end by 0 bases, with 10 bases between. CDR3 loop: CASSLELGSSYEQYF. DNA of the CDR3: TGTGCCAGCAGCTTAGAGCTCGGGAGCTCCTACGAGCAGTACTTC.

The rearrangement uses TRBV28 and TRBJ2-2; TRBD2 might be the D (6 bases). V lost 5 bases to trimming and J lost 3 bases, with 16 bases between them. This CDR3 has 16 amino acids. Germline loops: CDR1 MDHEN, CDR2 SYDVKM. The CDR3 region is CASSLLSGLHTGELFF. For the CDR3, the DNA is TGTGCCAGCAGTCTTCTCTCGGGACTTCACACCGGGGAGCTGTTTTTT.

The V and J genes are TRBV29-1 and TRBJ1-1, with D perhaps matching TRBD1 (5 bases). Germline CDR1 and CDR2: SQVTM and ANQGSEA. The CDR3 is 13 amino acids. The V gene lost 0 bases and the J gene lost 7 bases, with 12 bases spanning the gap. CDR3 coding DNA: TGCAGCGTTGAAGATCTAGACAGCAATGAAGCTTTCTTT. Its protein product is CSVEDLDSNEAFF. Filled out from reference TRBV29-1 and TRBJ1-1, the complete variable domain reads SAVISQKPSRDICQRGTSLTIQCQVDSQVTMMFWYRQQPGQSLTLIATANQGSEATYESGFVIDKFPISRPNLTFSTLTVSNMSPEDSSIYLCSVEDLDSNEAFFGQGTRLTVV.

The rearrangement joins TRBV12-3 or TRBV12-4 to TRBJ2-1; 7 bases map to TRBD2. Trimming cost V 6 bases and J 9 bases; bases outside gene matches: 8. CDR3 length: 13 residues. CDR3 in amino acids: CASRPGLGSEQFF. DNA of the CDR3: TGTGCCAGCAGGCCAGGACTAGGAAGTGAGCAGTTCTTC.

The chain uses TRBV7-9 and TRBJ2-1; possibly TRBD1 for D (6 bases). The germline V gene encodes CDR1 SEHNR and CDR2 FQNEAQ (reference sequence). The CDR3 has 14 residues. V lost 2 bases to trimming and J lost 7 bases, with 12 bases between them. The CDR3 sequence is CASSLIRQGNEQFF. The CDR3 coding sequence is TGTGCCAGCAGCTTAATTCGGCAGGGGAATGAGCAGTTCTTC.

The rearrangement links TRBV2 to TRBJ2-7; D may be TRBD1 (6 bases). Trimming cost V 2 bases and J 0 bases, with 8 bases left between them. CDR3 length: 14 amino acids. In germline, CDR1 is SNHLY, CDR2 FYNNEI. CDR3 bases: TGTGCCAGCAGTGAATCCAGGGGCTCCTACGAGCAGTACTTC. Protein: CASSESRGSYEQYF. The full variable domain, rest sourced from reference TRBV2 and TRBJ2-7, is EPEVTQTPSHQVTQMGQEVILRCVPISNHLYFYWYRQILGQKVEFLVSFYNNEISEKSEIFDDQFSVERPDGSNFTLKIRSTKLEDSAMYFCASSESRGSYEQYFGPGTRLTVT.

This chain links TRBV6-6 with TRBJ2-1, with 14 bases lining up with TRBD2. Germline lookup yields CDR1 MNHNY and CDR2 SVGAGI (reference sequence). Trimming at V came to 8 bases and at J to 4 bases, leaving 1 base not matched to a gene. The CDR3 contains 14 residues. CDR3 DNA sequence: TGTGCCAGCCGACTAGCGGGGGGGTACAATGAGCAGTTCTTC. This sequence encodes CASRLAGGYNEQFF.

The gene calls are TRBV2 and TRBJ1-2; D is uncertain. The V and J ends lost 7 bases and 0 bases respectively, with 15 bases between them. Germline V gene data show CDR1 as SNHLY and CDR2 as FYNNEI. This CDR3 is built from 15 residues. This chain's CDR3 is CASTSEDRANYGYTF. The CDR3 DNA is TGTGCCAGCACGTCGGAGGACCGCGCTAACTATGGCTACACCTTC.

The chain couples TRBV28 to TRBJ1-5; 7 nucleotides match TRBD1. Germline V gene data show CDR1 as MDHEN and CDR2 as SYDVKM. The CDR3 totals 12 residues. V lost 6 bases, J lost 6 bases, and 2 bases stayed unmatched. The chain's CDR3 is CASRQGFQPQHF. CDR3 DNA sequence: TGTGCCAGCAGACAGGGGTTTCAGCCCCAGCATTTT.

This rearrangement joins TRBV30 to TRBJ1-5; 7 positions match TRBD1. The V gene's germline CDR1 is GTSNPN and CDR2 SVGIG (reference sequence). The J segment lost 6 bases and the V segment lost 3 bases, leaving 11 bases of the junction unmatched. The CDR3 spans 15 residues. For the CDR3, the DNA is TGTGCCTGGAGCCCCCCCAGGGGGTTAAGTCAGCCCCAGCATTTT. Translated: CAWSPPRGLSQPQHF.